This T cell receptor (beta chain) originates from a study of T cells expressing NK-cell markers. Germline V gene lookup returns CDR1 SNHLY and CDR2 FYNNEI. This CDR3 spans 14 amino acids. TCRdb re-called the 5' RACE reads and shows each CDR3 protein once, DNA omitted. The clone table shows 120,000 to 150,000 distinct CDR3 sequences, with the ten largest holding roughly 12%. The J gene is TRBJ1-5, the V gene TRBV2; TCRdb's D call, TRBD1, is unchecked because there is no DNA. The sequence was obtained from a man in his late teens or twenties in good health. Sequencing was carried out using blood T cells: a sorted CD56 or NKG2C T cell subset, CD4+ or CD8+ T cells, or bulk PBMC T cells (not recorded which). The CDR3 loop is CASRIGASNQPQHF.